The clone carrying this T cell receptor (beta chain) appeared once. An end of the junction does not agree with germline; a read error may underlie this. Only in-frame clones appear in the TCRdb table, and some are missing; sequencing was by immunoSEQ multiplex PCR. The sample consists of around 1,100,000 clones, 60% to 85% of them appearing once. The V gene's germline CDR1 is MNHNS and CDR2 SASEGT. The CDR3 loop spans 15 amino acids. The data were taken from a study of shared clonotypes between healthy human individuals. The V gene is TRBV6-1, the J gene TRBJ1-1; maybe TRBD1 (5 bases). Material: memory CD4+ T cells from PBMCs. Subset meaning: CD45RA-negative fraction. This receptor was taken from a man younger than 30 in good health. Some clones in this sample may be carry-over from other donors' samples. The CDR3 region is CAISDSNQGDTEAFF. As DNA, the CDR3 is TGTGCCATCAGTGATTCCAACCAGGGTGACACTGAAGCTTTCTTT.